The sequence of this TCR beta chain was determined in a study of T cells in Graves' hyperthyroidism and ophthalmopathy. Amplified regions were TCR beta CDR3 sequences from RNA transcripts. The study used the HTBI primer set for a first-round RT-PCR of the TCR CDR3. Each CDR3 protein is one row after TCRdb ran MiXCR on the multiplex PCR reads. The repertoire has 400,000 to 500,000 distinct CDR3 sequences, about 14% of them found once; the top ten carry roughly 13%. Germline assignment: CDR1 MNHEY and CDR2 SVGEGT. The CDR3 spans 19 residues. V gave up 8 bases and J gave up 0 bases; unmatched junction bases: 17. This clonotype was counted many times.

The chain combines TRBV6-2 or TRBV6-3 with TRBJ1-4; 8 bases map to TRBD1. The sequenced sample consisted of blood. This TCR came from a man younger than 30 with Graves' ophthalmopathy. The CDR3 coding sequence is TGTGCCAGCGCTAGCGACCGACAGGGGCTAAGGGCAACTAATGAAAAACTGTTTTTT. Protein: CASASDRQGLRATNEKLFF.